This T cell receptor (beta chain) was sequenced for a study of post-analysis software for immune sequencing data. Study details: Secondary progressive, relapsing-remitting and progressive-relapsing multiple sclerosis were among the included disease courses. Study observations and caveats: F measure grouped same-batch samples tightly together. A significant reduction in normalized Chao1 diversity was observed in multiple sclerosis patients versus controls. In patients, TRBV5-6, TRBV5-1 and TRBV20-1 belonged to several TRBV segments found more frequently than in controls.

Incorporated into the TCR beta cDNA libraries were unique molecular identifiers, which served to reduce PCR and sequencing biases. Between roughly 1 and 10 million T cells gave rise to hundreds of thousands of cDNA molecules. MiXCR was run by TCRdb on the PCR reads, yielding one entry per CDR3 protein. The top ten clones hold roughly 4.4% of a sample with 800,000 to 950,000 distinct CDR3 sequences, about 50% of them seen once. Details on this clonotype: What it recognizes is unknown.

Germline values: CDR1 SNHLY, CDR2 FYNNEI. CDR3 length: 13 amino acids. J was trimmed by 6 bases and V by 6 bases; bases with no gene match: 5. The source of this sequence is a girl aged 10 to 17 with multiple sclerosis. Source material: blood. The chain is built from TRBV2 and TRBJ1-2; 9 bases fit TRBD1. The CDR3 protein is CASSQDRGDGYTF. CDR3 bases: TGTGCCAGCAGCCAGGACAGGGGAGATGGCTACACCTTC.